This T cell receptor (beta chain) was sequenced during a study of blood T cells in healthy people across ages. J lost 0 bases, V lost 8 bases, and 4 bases had no gene match. This CDR3 has 13 residues. The germline V gene encodes CDR1 ENHRY and CDR2 SYGVKD. Notes on the study in general: PBMC samples, being unsorted, prevented any conclusive comparison of naive and antigen-experienced cells.

Ten or more counts support this clonotype. Its cognate antigen is unknown. Sample-barcoded 5' priming and a J-beta primer mix drove a second PCR of about 7 to 11 cycles. With 12 random nucleotides, a template-switch adaptor tagged each individual cDNA molecule. TCRdb processed the 5' RACE reads anew with MiXCR; each CDR3 protein has one entry. The sample consists of 730,000 or so distinct CDR3 sequences, around 43% of them appearing once. The sequencing sample was made of blood. The chain is built from TRBV10-3 and TRBJ2-7, with 7 bases matching TRBD1. This TCR derives from a man aged 80 or over in good health. Here the CDR3 reads CAIGRQGSYEQYF. The CDR3 DNA sequence: TGTGCCATCGGGAGACAGGGCTCCTACGAGCAGTACTTC.